The T cell receptor beta chain described here comes from a study of T cell repertoires in cytomegalovirus infection. From the reads, TCRdb called clonotypes with MiXCR, one entry per CDR3 protein. The profile shows approximately 910,000 distinct CDR3 sequences, roughly 30% of them singletons. As regards this clonotype: The antigen remains unidentified. A junction boundary mismatches the germline segment, possibly from a read error.

This TCR came from a human donor in good health (CMV status not recorded). Some clones in this sample may be carry-over from other donors' samples. This sample comprised cultured CD8+ T cells from PBMCs, obtained from culture after CMV antigen stimulation.

CDR3 bases: TGCAGTGCTAGGCCCTCTGACAGTAATTCACCCCTCCGCTTT. Translated: CSARPSDSNSPLRF. The genes are TRBV20-1 and TRBJ1-6, with D tentatively TRBD1 (5 bases). The germline V gene encodes CDR1 DFQATT and CDR2 SNEGSKA (reference sequence). The CDR3 has 14 residues.